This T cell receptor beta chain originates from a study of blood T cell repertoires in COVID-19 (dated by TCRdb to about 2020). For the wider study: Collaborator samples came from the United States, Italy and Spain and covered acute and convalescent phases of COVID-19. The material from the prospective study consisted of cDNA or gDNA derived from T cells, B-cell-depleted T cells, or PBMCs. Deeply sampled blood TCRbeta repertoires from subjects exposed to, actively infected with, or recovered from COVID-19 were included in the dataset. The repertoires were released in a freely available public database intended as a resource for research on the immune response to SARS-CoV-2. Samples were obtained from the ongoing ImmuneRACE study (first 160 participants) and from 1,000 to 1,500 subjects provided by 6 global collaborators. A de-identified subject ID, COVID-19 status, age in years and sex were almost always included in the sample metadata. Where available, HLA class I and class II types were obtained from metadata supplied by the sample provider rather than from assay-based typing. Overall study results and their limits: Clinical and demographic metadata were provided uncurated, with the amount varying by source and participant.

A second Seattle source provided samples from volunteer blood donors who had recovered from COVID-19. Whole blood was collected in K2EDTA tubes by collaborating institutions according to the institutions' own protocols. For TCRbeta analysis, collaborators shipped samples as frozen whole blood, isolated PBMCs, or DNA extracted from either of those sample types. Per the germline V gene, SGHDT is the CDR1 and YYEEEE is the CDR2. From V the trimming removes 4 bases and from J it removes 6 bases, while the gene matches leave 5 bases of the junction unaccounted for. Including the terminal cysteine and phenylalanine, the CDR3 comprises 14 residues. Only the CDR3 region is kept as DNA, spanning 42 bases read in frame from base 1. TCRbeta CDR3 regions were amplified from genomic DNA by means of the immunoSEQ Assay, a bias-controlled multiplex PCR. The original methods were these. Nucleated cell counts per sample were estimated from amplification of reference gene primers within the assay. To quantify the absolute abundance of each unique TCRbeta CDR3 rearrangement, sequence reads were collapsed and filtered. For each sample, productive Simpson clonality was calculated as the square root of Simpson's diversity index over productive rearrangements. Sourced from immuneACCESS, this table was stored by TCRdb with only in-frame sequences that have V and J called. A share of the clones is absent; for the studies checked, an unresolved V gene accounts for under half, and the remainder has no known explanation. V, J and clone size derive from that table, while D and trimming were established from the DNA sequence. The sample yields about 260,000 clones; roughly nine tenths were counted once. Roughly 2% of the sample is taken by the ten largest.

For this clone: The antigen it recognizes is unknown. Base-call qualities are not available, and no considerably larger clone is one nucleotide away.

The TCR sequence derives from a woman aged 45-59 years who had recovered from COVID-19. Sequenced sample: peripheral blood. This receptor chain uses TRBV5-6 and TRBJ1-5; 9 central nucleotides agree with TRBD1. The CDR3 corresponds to CASSTTGGRQPQHF. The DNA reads TGTGCCAGCAGCACTACAGGGGGCCGTCAGCCCCAGCATTTT.